Below, 8 T cell receptor beta chains from the same sample are listed, as sequenced in a study of blood T cell repertoires in COVID-19. The method was immunoSEQ multiplex PCR; TCRdb's version includes in-frame clones alone and lacks a portion of them. The sample includes 250,000 or so clones, around nine tenths of them seen just once. Sequenced sample: PBMCs or T cells enriched from blood (not recorded which). Every receptor here comes from a woman aged 45-59 years who had recovered from COVID-19.

The V call is TRBV19, the J call TRBJ1-6, with a possible D match to TRBD1 (5 bases). Germline V gene lookup returns CDR1 LNHDA and CDR2 SQIVND (reference sequence). V lost 4 bases and J 7 bases, leaving 17 bases between the germline ends. This CDR3 contains 16 residues. CDR3 in amino acids: CASSTEGTRVNSPLHF. CDR3 DNA: TGTGCCAGTAGTACGGAGGGGACGAGGGTGAATTCACCCCTCCACTTT.

V is TRBV7-6 and J is TRBJ1-2; tentatively, D is TRBD1 (6 bases). Germline lookup yields CDR1 SGHVS and CDR2 FNYEAQ. This CDR3 comprises 14 residues. Trimming removed 7 bases at V and 4 bases at J, with 16 bases between. CDR3 DNA sequence: TGTGCCAGCAAAAGGATCCGACAGGTCTATGGCTACACCTTC. This gives the protein CASKRIRQVYGYTF.

For this clone: Different DNA sequences within this sample yield the same CDR3. CDR3 nucleotide sequence: TGTGCCAGCTCACCGGGACAGGGCTCCTACAATGAGCAGTTCTTC. Translation gives CASSPGQGSYNEQFF. This chain connects TRBV18 to TRBJ2-1; 9 bases are shared with TRBD1. V was pared by 3 bases and J by 0 bases, with 0 bases of the junction left unmatched. CDR3 length: 15 amino acids. The germline V gene has CDR1 KGHSH and CDR2 LQKENI.

The chain is built from TRBV12-5 and TRBJ2-1; a weak D match, TRBD2 (6 bases). CDR1 is LGHNT and CDR2 is FRNRAP in the germline V gene. The CDR3 runs 14 residues. The V and J ends lost 2 bases and 6 bases respectively, with 11 bases between them. CDR3 DNA: TGTGCTAGTGGTTTGTCGGGAGTCGTCAATGAGCAGTTCTTC. This sequence encodes CASGLSGVVNEQFF.

This CDR3 reads CASSQVVPGQGMNTEAFF. CDR3 DNA: TGCGCCAGCAGCCAAGTAGTCCCGGGACAGGGTATGAACACTGAAGCTTTCTTT. The rearrangement links TRBV4-1 to TRBJ1-1, with 9 nucleotides matching TRBD1. From germline, CDR1 is MGHRA and CDR2 YSYEKL. V was pared by 1 base and J by 0 bases, with 9 bases of the junction left unmatched. This CDR3 region has 18 residues.

The chain links TRBV10-3 to TRBJ1-1; 10 positions match TRBD1. Germline lookup yields CDR1 ENHRY and CDR2 SYGVKD. The CDR3 is 16 residues long. Germline trimming cut 2 bases from V and 4 bases from J; bases unmatched to any gene: 7. In DNA, the CDR3 is TGTGCCATCAGTGAGGGACAGGGGGGCTTCGGCACTGAAGCTTTCTTT. Protein sequence: CAISEGQGGFGTEAFF.

The chain employs TRBV5-1 and TRBJ2-3; TRBD1 matches 7 bases. Germline trimming cut 6 bases from V and 3 bases from J; bases unmatched to any gene: 7. CDR3 length: 14 residues. CDR1 is SGHRS and CDR2 is YFSETQ in the germline V gene. This CDR3 reads CASTPGQTTDTQYF. The CDR3 DNA follows: TGCGCCAGCACCCCGGGACAGACAACAGATACGCAGTATTTT.

The chain recombines TRBV30 with TRBJ2-1, with TRBD2 matching over 9 bases. In germline, CDR1 is GTSNPN, CDR2 SVGIG (reference sequence). J gave up 9 bases and V 0 bases, and 12 bases lay outside the gene matches. This CDR3 spans 16 amino acids. Here the CDR3 DNA reads TGTGCCTGGAGTGTACCAAAGGGACTAGCCGCCGGTGAGCAGTTCTTC. As protein: CAWSVPKGLAAGEQFF.